Listed below are T cell receptor beta chains from one sample, sequenced in a study of vaccination and CD4 T cells after COVID-19. TCRdb analysed the PCR reads with MiXCR anew, one entry per CDR3 protein. Among 13,000 to 15,000 distinct CDR3 sequences listed, 50% to 55% were seen once. No cognate antigen is known for these TCRs. The specimen was CD4+ T cells from blood, cultured in vitro. These receptors were taken from a human donor who had recovered from COVID-19. Both conserved end residues are part of each CDR3. Each record gives: V gene, D gene, clone size, J gene, CDR3 DNA, CDR3 protein. The D gene is left open where the match is weak. A row's size may be missing; if present it is once, few, many or a size class.

TRBV11-2	TRBD2	NA	TRBJ2-7	TGTGCCAGCAGCCCCATAGCGGGGAAAGCGTCCTACGAGCAGTACTTC	CASSPIAGKASYEQYF
TRBV21-1	NA	NA	TRBJ1-5	TGTGCCAGCAGCAATTGTCGGGTTGAGCAGCCCCAGCATTTT	CASSNCRVEQPQHF
TRBV29-1	NA	NA	TRBJ2-3	TGCAGCGTTTCCCAAGCCTCCACAGATACGCAGTATTTT	CSVSQASTDTQYF
TRBV21-1	NA	NA	TRBJ2-5	TGTGCCAGCAACTTGACGGGTCGCAGGGAGGAGACCCAGTACTTC	CASNLTGRREETQYF
TRBV28	TRBD1	NA	TRBJ1-2	TGTGCCAGCAGTTTAACAGGACAGGGGGTTTACTATGGCTACACCTTC	CASSLTGQGVYYGYTF
TRBV12-3/TRBV12-4	NA	NA	TRBJ1-2	TGTGCCAGCAGTTCCCGGCAGGGGAGCTATGGCTACACCTTC	CASSSRQGSYGYTF
TRBV6-1	TRBD2	once	TRBJ2-1	TGTGCCAGCAGTGAGGTCCTAGCGGCTGGATCCTACAATGAGCAGTTCTTC	CASSEVLAAGSYNEQFF
TRBV6-1	NA	few	TRBJ2-3	TGTGCCACCGAGGAAACAGGGATAGGGAGCACAGATACGCAGTATTTT	CATEETGIGSTDTQYF
TRBV20-1	NA	NA	TRBJ2-7	TGCAGTGCTAGTTCAGGAGTCGAGCAGTACTTC	CSASSGVEQYF
TRBV10-1	NA	few	TRBJ2-1	TGCGCCAGCAGCGGGACGAGGGGAAGCTCCTACAATGAGCAGTTCTTC	CASSGTRGSSYNEQFF
TRBV6-1	TRBD2	medium-sized	TRBJ2-5	TGTGCCAGCAGTATATTAGCGGGAGGATTAGAGACCCAGTACTTC	CASSILAGGLETQYF
TRBV6-2/TRBV6-3	NA	NA	TRBJ2-3	TGTGCCAGCACAGAGGCAGCAGATACGCAGTATTTT	CASTEAADTQYF
TRBV20-1	TRBD2	few	TRBJ2-7	TGCAGTGCTAGAGATAGGCGGGAGGGCCCACACGAGCAGTACTTC	CSARDRREGPHEQYF
TRBV28	NA	NA	TRBJ1-2	TGTGCCAGCAGCACGGAAGGGGGGCGCCTCTATGGCTACACCTTC	CASSTEGGRLYGYTF
TRBV27	NA	NA	TRBJ2-7	TGTGCCAGCAGTTTATCGGTAGCGGTCCGCTACGAGCAGTACTTC	CASSLSVAVRYEQYF
TRBV20-1	TRBD1	NA	TRBJ1-4	TGCAGTGCGAGGACAGGCGGTAATGAAAAACTGTTTTTT	CSARTGGNEKLFF
TRBV6-1	NA	few	TRBJ2-3	TGTGCCAGCAGGGTAGGGGCCGGAGCAAATACGCAGTATTTT	CASRVGAGANTQYF
TRBV7-3	NA	NA	TRBJ2-3	TGTGCCAGCAGCTTAATCGGCGGCACAGATACGCAGTATTTT	CASSLIGGTDTQYF
TRBV7-9	TRBD1	once	TRBJ2-6	TGTGCCAGCAGCCTGGACAGGGGCTCCCTCGGTTGGGCCAACGTCCTGACTTTC	CASSLDRGSLGWANVLTF
TRBV30	NA	few	TRBJ1-1	TGTGCCTGGAGTGTACCGGACGGACCTTCGGGGAGGACTGAAGCTTTCTTT	CAWSVPDGPSGRTEAFF
TRBV6-1	TRBD2	NA	TRBJ2-1	TGTGCCAGCAGATCCTCCTGGGGGGAGGGTGAGCAGTTCTTC	CASRSSWGEGEQFF
TRBV20-1	NA	few	TRBJ2-7	TGCAGTGCTAGAGGAAGAAGCGAGCAGTACTTC	CSARGRSEQYF
TRBV20-1	TRBD1	few	TRBJ1-3	TGCAGTGCCTCAGGGGGCTCTGGAAACACCATATATTTT	CSASGGSGNTIYF
TRBV5-4	NA	NA	TRBJ1-2	TGTGCCAGCAGCTTGGAAGGGGAAGGCTACACCTTC	CASSLEGEGYTF
TRBV7-2	TRBD1	NA	TRBJ1-2	TGTGCCAGCAGCCTCTGGACAGGCTATGTGTACACCTTC	CASSLWTGYVYTF
TRBV20-1	NA	few	TRBJ1-5	TGCAGTGCTAGGGAGACAGGCAATCAGCCCCAGCATTTT	CSARETGNQPQHF
TRBV6-1	NA	NA	TRBJ1-4	TGTGCCAGCAGTGAAACTACGGGGAAACTGTTTTTT	CASSETTGKLFF
TRBV27	TRBD1	few	TRBJ1-2	TGTGCCAGCAGACGTGACAGGGGGCGAAGCTATGGCTACACCTTC	CASRRDRGRSYGYTF
TRBV4-1	TRBD2	NA	TRBJ2-2	TGCGCCAGCAGCCAAGACTCCCCACTAGCGGGAGGGACCGGGGAGCTGTTTTTT	CASSQDSPLAGGTGELFF
TRBV24-1	NA	few	TRBJ1-2	TGTGCCACCAGTGATTTTATGGGGGGCTACACCTTC	CATSDFMGGYTF
TRBV5-5	TRBD1	NA	TRBJ2-1	TGTGCCAGCAGACCCCCGGGACAGGGTCGTAATGAGCAGTTCTTC	CASRPPGQGRNEQFF
TRBV6-1	TRBD2	NA	TRBJ2-3	TGTGCCAGCTCCGAAGGGACTAGCGGCACAGATACGCAGTATTTT	CASSEGTSGTDTQYF
TRBV6-2/TRBV6-3	NA	NA	TRBJ1-1	TGTGCCAGCAGTCCGGGGCCTGGGAACACTGAAGCTTTCTTT	CASSPGPGNTEAFF
TRBV27	TRBD1	few	TRBJ1-2	TGTGCCAGCAGGAGGACAGGGGCGGGCTATGGCTACACCTTC	CASRRTGAGYGYTF
TRBV11-3	NA	NA	TRBJ1-2	TGTGCCAGCAGCTTATCGGGGCTTGGCTACACCTTC	CASSLSGLGYTF
TRBV7-2	NA	few	TRBJ1-5	TGTGCCAGCAGCTTGTCCACAGGTCAGCCCCAGCATTTT	CASSLSTGQPQHF
TRBV5-1	TRBD2	NA	TRBJ2-5	TGCGCCAGCAGCCGTGGCGGGACTAGCGAACAAGAGACCCAGTACTTC	CASSRGGTSEQETQYF
TRBV24-1	NA	medium-sized	TRBJ2-5	TGTGCCACCAGTGATACCCGGGCCTTCCCGACCCAGTACTTC	CATSDTRAFPTQYF
TRBV7-2	NA	NA	TRBJ2-5	TGTGCCAGCAGCCGCGGGTCGAACAGCGGACAAGAGACCCAGTACTTC	CASSRGSNSGQETQYF
TRBV6-1	NA	NA	TRBJ1-3	TGTGCCAGCAGCCTCCAGGCGGGAAACACCATATATTTT	CASSLQAGNTIYF